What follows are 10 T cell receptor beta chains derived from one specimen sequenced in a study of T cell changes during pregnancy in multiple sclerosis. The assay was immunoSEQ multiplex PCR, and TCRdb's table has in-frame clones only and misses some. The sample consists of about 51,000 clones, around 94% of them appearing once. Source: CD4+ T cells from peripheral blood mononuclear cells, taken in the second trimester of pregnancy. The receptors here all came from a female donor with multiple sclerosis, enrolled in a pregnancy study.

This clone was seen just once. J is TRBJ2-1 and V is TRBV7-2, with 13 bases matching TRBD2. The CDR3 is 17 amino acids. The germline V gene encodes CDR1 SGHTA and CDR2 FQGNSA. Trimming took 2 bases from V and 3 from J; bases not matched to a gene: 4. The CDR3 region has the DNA TGTGCCAGCAGCTTATTAGGACTAGCGGGGGACTACAATGAGCAGTTCTTC. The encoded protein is CASSLLGLAGDYNEQFF.

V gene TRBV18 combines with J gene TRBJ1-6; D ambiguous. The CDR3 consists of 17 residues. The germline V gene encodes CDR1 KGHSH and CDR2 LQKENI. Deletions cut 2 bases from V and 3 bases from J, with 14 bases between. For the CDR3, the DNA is TGTGCCAGCTCACCAAGGGAGAACAGACTCTATAATTCACCCCTCCACTTT. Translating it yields CASSPRENRLYNSPLHF.

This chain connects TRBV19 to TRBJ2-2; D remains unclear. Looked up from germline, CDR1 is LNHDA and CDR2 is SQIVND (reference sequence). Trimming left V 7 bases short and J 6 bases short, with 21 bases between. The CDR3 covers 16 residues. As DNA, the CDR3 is TGTGCCAGTAATTCCTTTTTTATAGGAGAGGCCGGGGAGCTGTTTTTT. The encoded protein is CASNSFFIGEAGELFF.

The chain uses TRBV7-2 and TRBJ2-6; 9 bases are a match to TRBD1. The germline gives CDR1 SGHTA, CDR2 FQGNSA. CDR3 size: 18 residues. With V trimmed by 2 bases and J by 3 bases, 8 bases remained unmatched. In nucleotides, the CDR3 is TGTGCCAGCAGCTTATTACAGGGGGCTCAGCGTGGGGCCAACGTCCTGACTTTC. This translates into CASSLLQGAQRGANVLTF.

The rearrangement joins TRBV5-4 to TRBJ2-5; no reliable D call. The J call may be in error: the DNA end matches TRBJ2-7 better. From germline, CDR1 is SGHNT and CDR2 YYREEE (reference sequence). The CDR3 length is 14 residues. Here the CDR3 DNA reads TGTGCCAGCAGCTTGGAGGCTAGCTCCTACGAGCAGTACTTC. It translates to CASSLEASSYEQYF.

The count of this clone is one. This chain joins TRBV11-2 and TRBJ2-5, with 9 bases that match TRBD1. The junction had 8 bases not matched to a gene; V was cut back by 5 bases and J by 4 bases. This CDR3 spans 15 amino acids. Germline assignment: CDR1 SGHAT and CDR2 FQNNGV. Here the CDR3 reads CASSPTGTGRETQYF. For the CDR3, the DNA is TGTGCCAGCAGCCCCACCGGGACAGGGAGAGAGACCCAGTACTTC.

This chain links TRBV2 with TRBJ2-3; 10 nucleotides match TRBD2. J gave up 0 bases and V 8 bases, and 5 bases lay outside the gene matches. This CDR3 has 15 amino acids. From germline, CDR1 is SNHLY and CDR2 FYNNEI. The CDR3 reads CASVSSGGSTDTQYF. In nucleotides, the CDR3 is TGTGCCAGCGTCTCTAGCGGGGGTAGCACAGATACGCAGTATTTT.

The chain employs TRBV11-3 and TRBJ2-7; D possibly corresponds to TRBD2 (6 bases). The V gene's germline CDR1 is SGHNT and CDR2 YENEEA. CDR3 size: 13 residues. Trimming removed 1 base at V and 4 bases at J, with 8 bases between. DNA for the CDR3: TGTGCCAGCAGCTTAGGGGGGGATTACGAGCAGTACTTC. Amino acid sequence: CASSLGGDYEQYF.

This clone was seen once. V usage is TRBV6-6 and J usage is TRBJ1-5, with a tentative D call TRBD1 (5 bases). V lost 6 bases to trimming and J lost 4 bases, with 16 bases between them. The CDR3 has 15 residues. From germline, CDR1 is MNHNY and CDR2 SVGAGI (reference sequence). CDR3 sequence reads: CASSRVERANQPQHF. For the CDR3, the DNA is TGTGCCAGCAGCAGGGTAGAGCGGGCAAATCAGCCCCAGCATTTT.

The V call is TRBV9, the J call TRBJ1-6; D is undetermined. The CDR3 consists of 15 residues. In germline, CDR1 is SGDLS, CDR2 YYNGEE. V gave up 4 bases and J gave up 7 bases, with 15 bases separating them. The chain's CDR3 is CASSLVGSWNSPLHF. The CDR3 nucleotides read TGTGCCAGCAGCCTGGTGGGCAGTTGGAATTCACCCCTCCACTTT.